This T cell receptor beta chain was identified during a study of cytomegalovirus exposure and HLA in healthy donors. The PCR contained 60 Vbeta and 13 Jbeta primers. The authors' processing: An analysis performed later counted 60 million to 90 million unique TCR beta chains (roughly 10 million of them shared). Using immunoSEQ multiplex PCR, the repertoire was profiled, and TCRdb retains in-frame clones only, with some absent. V and J calls and clone size follow that table, whereas D and trimming were derived from the DNA. The repertoire consists of around 94,000 clones, with less than 85% occurring once and the leading ten covering 2.5% to 3%. The V gene lost 2 bases and the J gene lost 6 bases, with 14 bases spanning the gap. Germline-derived CDR1 and CDR2 are LNHDA and SQIVND (reference sequence). The CDR3 sequence is 15 residues long. Findings and limits, study-wide: Prior analysis indicated that the majority of TCR beta V segments exhibited productivity approximately 90% or approximately 30% of the time. Follow-up analysis seemed to connect common viral pathogens with several of the most significant clusters identified.

A word on this clone: Its target is not known.

This rearrangement joins TRBV19 to TRBJ2-1; D might be TRBD2 (7 bases). Sequences were obtained from PBMCs. This receptor was identified in a man aged 35-49 years in good health and CMV-seronegative. The CDR3 sequence is CASSISGEGFNEQFF. The CDR3 DNA sequence: TGTGCCAGTAGTATATCAGGGGAGGGATTCAATGAGCAGTTCTTC.